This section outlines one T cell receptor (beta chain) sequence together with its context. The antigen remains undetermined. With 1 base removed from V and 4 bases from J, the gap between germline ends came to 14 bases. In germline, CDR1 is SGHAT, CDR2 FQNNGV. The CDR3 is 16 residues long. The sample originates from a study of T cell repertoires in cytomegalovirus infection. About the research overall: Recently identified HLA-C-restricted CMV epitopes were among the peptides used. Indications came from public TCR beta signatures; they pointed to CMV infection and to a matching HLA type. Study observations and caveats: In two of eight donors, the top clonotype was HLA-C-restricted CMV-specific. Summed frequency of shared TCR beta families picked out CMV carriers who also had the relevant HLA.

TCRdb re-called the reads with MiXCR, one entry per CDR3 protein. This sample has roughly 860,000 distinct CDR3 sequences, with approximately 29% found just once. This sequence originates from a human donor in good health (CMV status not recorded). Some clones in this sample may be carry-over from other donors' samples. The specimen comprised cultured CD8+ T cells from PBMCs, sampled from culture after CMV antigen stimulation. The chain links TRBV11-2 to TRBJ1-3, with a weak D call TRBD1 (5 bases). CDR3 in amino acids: CASSLGGSGPGNTIYF. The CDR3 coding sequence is TGTGCCAGCAGCTTAGGGGGCTCGGGGCCAGGAAACACCATATATTTT.